Listed below are T cell receptor beta chains from one sample, sequenced in a study of blood T cell repertoires in COVID-19. The table came from immunoSEQ multiplex PCR; TCRdb's copy has only in-frame clones and leaves some out. This sample has 150,000 or so clones, with about 86% found just once. Material: peripheral blood. These receptors all come from a woman in her 70s with acute or convalescent COVID-19. Each CDR3 is given with its conserved first and last residue. D genes are given only for firm matches. Only part of the rows carry a size: once, few, many, or a class if the clone is expanded.

d_call	v_call	j_call	clone_size	cdr3_nt	cdr3_aa
.	TRBV30	TRBJ2-5	.	TGTGCCTGGAGTCGTTTTAGCGCCCGCCGCCAAGAGACCCAGTACTTC	CAWSRFSARRQETQYF
TRBD2	TRBV19	TRBJ2-1	.	TGTGCCAGTAGTAGCGCGGGGGACTACAATGAGCAGTTCTTC	CASSSAGDYNEQFF
TRBD1	TRBV7-2	TRBJ1-1	.	TGTGCCAGCAGCATGGACAGGGTCGCTGAAGCTTTCTTT	CASSMDRVAEAFF
.	TRBV30	TRBJ1-2	.	TGTGCCTGGAGTGTAGGGGTAGTTCCCAAAAACTTC	CAWSVGVVPKNF
TRBD1	TRBV18	TRBJ2-2	.	TGTGCCAGCTCACTCGGACAGGGCAGAACCGGGGAGCTGTTTTTT	CASSLGQGRTGELFF
.	TRBV2	TRBJ2-1	.	TGTGCCAGCAGTGGGGGGGTCTTGTTTCAGTTCTTC	CASSGGVLFQFF
.	TRBV7-3	TRBJ1-1	once	TGTGCCAGCAGCCCGACGTTGAGGGGGGAAGCTTTCTTT	CASSPTLRGEAFF
TRBD1	TRBV19	TRBJ2-7	.	TGTGCCAGTAGTCCCCGGACAGGGGCAGCCTACGAGCAGTACTTC	CASSPRTGAAYEQYF
.	TRBV28	TRBJ1-4	.	TGTGCCAGCAGTTCCAATATGGGGGCCCTCGGGGAACTGTTTTTT	CASSSNMGALGELFF
.	TRBV4-3	TRBJ1-2	.	TGCGCCAGCAGCCAAGCATTTCTGAGTTATGGCTACACCTTC	CASSQAFLSYGYTF
.	TRBV4-2	TRBJ2-7	.	TGTGCCAGCAGCCCTGGGGGGGCGAGCTCCTACGAGCAGTACTTC	CASSPGGASSYEQYF
.	TRBV6-6	TRBJ2-5	few	TGTGCCAGCAGTTACTCGCAGGCCCAAGAGACCCAGTACTTC	CASSYSQAQETQYF
TRBD1	TRBV5-1	TRBJ2-4	.	TGCGCCAGCAGCTCCGGACAGGAGATAGCCAAAAACATTCAGTACTTC	CASSSGQEIAKNIQYF
TRBD1	TRBV7-9	TRBJ2-1	.	TGTGCCAGCAGCGGACAGGGTTTAGATGAGCAGTTCTTC	CASSGQGLDEQFF
.	TRBV6-5	TRBJ1-3	.	TGTGCCAGCAGTTCATATTCCAGGAACTCTGGAAACACCATATATTTT	CASSSYSRNSGNTIYF
TRBD2	TRBV6-1	TRBJ2-3	once	TGTGCCAGCAGTGAAGCGCGACTAGCGGGGGTAGATACGCAGTATTTT	CASSEARLAGVDTQYF
.	TRBV24-1	TRBJ1-2	.	TGTGCCACCAGTGATTCAGGGAACTATGGCTACACCTTC	CATSDSGNYGYTF